This T cell receptor beta chain was captured by sequencing in a study of vaccination and CD4 T cells after COVID-19. V shed 4 bases and J shed 6 bases, with 8 bases lying between them. Germline V gives CDR1 MNHEY, CDR2 SVGAGI. The CDR3 has 12 residues. On this clonotype: The antigen remains unidentified.

Researchers used the Oncomine TCR Beta short-read assay to sequence DNA from cultured CD4+ T cells. Each CDR3 protein is one row after TCRdb ran MiXCR on the PCR reads. The sample carries several thousand distinct CDR3 sequences, less than 75% recorded once. Treatment indicated: roughly 10-day PBMC culture with coronavirus spike peptide pools or control peptides (ViraFEST assay). Researchers collected the unexposed donor's CD4+ T cells before the COVID-19 pandemic (2011-2018). Fresh medium (containing IL-2) replaced half the medium on days 3 and 7. The chain has TRBV6-5 and TRBJ2-3; D is uncertain. Sequenced input: CD4+ T cells from blood, cultured in vitro. This receptor was obtained from a human donor in good health. The CDR3 here is CASSFPKDTQYF. The CDR3 DNA sequence: TGTGCCAGCAGTTTCCCCAAGGATACGCAGTATTTT.